Each of the 7 T cell receptor beta chains below was sequenced from the same sample in a study of cytomegalovirus exposure and HLA in healthy donors. Primers for the PCR totalled 60 Vbeta and 13 Jbeta. Some clones are missing from TCRdb's copy, which holds only in-frame ones; the method was immunoSEQ multiplex PCR. Seen here are just over 200,000 clones, 70% observed once, and the top ten hold 2.6%. Input material: PBMCs. These receptors were taken from a man aged 40-55 years in good health and CMV-seropositive.

This clone turned up a few times. The chain uses TRBV7-2 and TRBJ2-5, with 7 bases aligning to TRBD2. V gave up 8 bases and J gave up 1 base; unmatched junction bases: 1. Germline V gives CDR1 SGHTA, CDR2 FQGNSA. The CDR3 sequence is 12 residues long. CDR3 amino acids: CASRGVQETQYF. CDR3 DNA: TGTGCCAGCCGGGGGGTCCAAGAGACCCAGTACTTC.

DNA for the CDR3: TGTGCCAGCAGTCTAGCGGGGGCCCCCCAGGAGCTGTTTTTT. Translated: CASSLAGAPQELFF. The chain recombines TRBV6-6 with TRBJ2-2; 10 positions agree with TRBD2. CDR1 is MNHNY, CDR2 SVGAGI, per germline (reference sequence). The CDR3 sequence is 14 residues long. The V segment lost 5 bases and the J segment 10 bases; nucleotides outside the gene matches: 7.

The V gene is TRBV7-3, the J gene TRBJ2-2; no clear D. This CDR3 comprises 13 residues. CDR1 and CDR2 (germline): SGHTA, FQGTGA. With 2 bases removed from V and 3 bases from J, the gap between germline ends came to 4 bases. The CDR3 DNA is TGTGCCAGCAGCTTATCTTACACCGGGGAGCTGTTTTTT. Its translation is CASSLSYTGELFF.

The chain recombines TRBV5-1 with TRBJ1-1, with D possibly TRBD1 on 6 matching bases. Germline V gene lookup returns CDR1 SGHRS and CDR2 YFSETQ. This CDR3 is built from 14 residues. V lost 1 base to trimming and J lost 5 bases, with 12 bases between them. As DNA, the CDR3 is TGCGCCAGCAGCTTGCAGGGGAAGGGGACTGAAGCTTTCTTT. Protein sequence: CASSLQGKGTEAFF.

The sample holds a few counts of this clone. V and J are TRBV19 and TRBJ2-7, with D perhaps matching TRBD1 (6 bases). Germline loops: CDR1 LNHDA, CDR2 SQIVND (reference sequence). The V end was cut by 3 bases, the J end by 2 bases, with 14 bases between. The CDR3 is 15 residues long. In DNA form, the CDR3 reads TGTGCCAGTAGTATGGGGACATTACCCCCCTACGAGCAGTACTTC. Residues: CASSMGTLPPYEQYF.

The chain is built from TRBV4-3 and TRBJ2-3, with 8 bases aligning to TRBD2. V dropped 1 base and J dropped 6; count of bases not matched to a gene: 9. The CDR3 sequence is 16 residues long. Germline CDR1 and CDR2: LGHNA and YSLEER. Here the CDR3 DNA reads TGCGCCAGCAGCCAAGGAAATAGCGGGGTCAAGGATACGCAGTATTTT. Amino acid sequence: CASSQGNSGVKDTQYF.

This clone has only one observation. This chain joins TRBV28 and TRBJ1-6, with D perhaps matching TRBD1 (5 bases). Germline assignment: CDR1 MDHEN and CDR2 SYDVKM. The CDR3 is made up of 17 amino acids. Trimming took 5 bases from V and 4 from J, leaving 18 bases between them. The CDR3 is CASSAGGRQIYNSPLHF. DNA of the CDR3: TGTGCCAGCAGTGCCGGGGGGAGACAGATTTATAATTCACCCCTCCACTTT. Using reference TRBV28 and TRBJ1-6 for the parts outside the CDR3, the full variable domain is DVKVTQSSRYLVKRTGEKVFLECVQDMDHENMFWYRQDPGLGLRLIYFSYDVKMKEKGDIPEGYSVSREKKERFSLILESASTNQTSMYLCASSAGGRQIYNSPLHFGNGTRLTVT.